The entry below gives a single TCR beta chain sequence along with its context. The data are from a study of technical replicates of blood from a few donors. From germline, CDR1 is SQVTM and CDR2 ANQGSEA. The CDR3 loop spans 16 amino acids. With 4 bases removed from V and 1 base from J, the gap between germline ends came to 19 bases. Repertoires were generated with immunoSEQ multiplex PCR, while TCRdb's copy carries only in-frame clones and drops some. The sample consists of about 75,000 clones, roughly 89% of them appearing once. The chain recombines TRBV29-1 with TRBJ1-1, with D perhaps TRBD1 (5 bases). Sequencing was performed on T cells isolated from PBMCs. The sequence was obtained from a human donor in good health. Some clones in this sample may be carry-over from other donors' samples. This CDR3 reads CSVAIFSGGTNTEAFF. In DNA form, the CDR3 reads TGCAGCGTTGCTATATTTAGTGGGGGGACGAACACTGAAGCTTTCTTT.